Presented here are 29 T cell receptor beta chains from one specimen sequenced in a study of blood T cell repertoires in COVID-19. Profiling relied on immunoSEQ multiplex PCR, and the TCRdb table lists in-frame clones only, not all of them. The sample has approximately 410,000 clones, just over 85% seen once. Sequenced material: peripheral blood. The receptors derive from a woman aged 30 to 39 with active or convalescent COVID-19.

V and J are TRBV5-1 and TRBJ2-3, with a weak D call TRBD2 (5 bases). Trimming stripped 0 bases from V and 0 bases from J, with 8 bases between. The CDR3 consists of 15 residues. Germline CDR1 SGHRS, CDR2 YFSETQ. Here the CDR3 DNA reads TGCGCCAGCAGCTTGGGAGGGTATAGCACAGATACGCAGTATTTT. Amino acids: CASSLGGYSTDTQYF.

The rearrangement joins TRBV19 to TRBJ1-2; 9 nucleotides agree with TRBD1. Germline assignment: CDR1 LNHDA and CDR2 SQIVND (reference sequence). There are 14 residues in the CDR3. The J segment lost 7 bases and the V segment lost 6 bases, leaving 9 bases of the junction unmatched. The CDR3 loop reads CASRRTGEGLGYTF. The CDR3 coding sequence is TGTGCCAGTAGGAGGACAGGGGAGGGCCTTGGCTACACCTTC.

This clone has just a few counts. The rearrangement links TRBV5-1 to TRBJ1-1, with 11 bases that match TRBD1. Trimming cost V 4 bases and J 4 bases; bases outside gene matches: 3. The CDR3 runs to 14 residues. The V gene's germline CDR1 is SGHRS and CDR2 YFSETQ. CDR3 nucleotides: TGCGCCAGCAGCGCGGGACAGGGGGGCACTGAAGCTTTCTTT. Residues: CASSAGQGGTEAFF.

This rearrangement joins TRBV5-4 to TRBJ2-7, with 9 bases fitting TRBD1. The V gene end was trimmed by 5 bases and the J gene end by 3 bases; junction bases not matched to a gene: 12. There are 16 residues in the CDR3. Germline values: CDR1 SGHNT, CDR2 YYREEE (reference sequence). CDR3 protein: CASRPIPGQGIYEQYF. The CDR3 bases are TGTGCCAGCAGACCCATTCCGGGACAGGGAATCTACGAGCAGTACTTC.

The rearrangement links TRBV15 to TRBJ1-2; TRBD1 matches 11 bases. The CDR3 covers 16 residues. V lost 0 bases and J lost 4; bases outside the gene matches: 4. Germline loops: CDR1 LNHNV, CDR2 YYDKDF (reference sequence). The CDR3 sequence: CATSRDWTGGFYGYTF. Written as DNA, the CDR3 is TGTGCCACCAGCAGAGATTGGACAGGGGGCTTCTATGGCTACACCTTC.

The chain employs TRBV3-1 (or the pseudogene TRBV3-2) and TRBJ1-2; 8 bases are shared with TRBD1. The CDR3 is 13 residues long. The germline CDR1 and CDR2 sequences are LGHDT and YNNKEL (reference sequence). Trimming at V came to 3 bases and at J to 8 bases, leaving 5 bases not matched to a gene. CDR3 residues: CASSQQGARGYTF. The CDR3 DNA follows: TGTGCCAGCAGCCAGCAGGGGGCGCGAGGCTACACCTTC.

V usage is TRBV3-1 (or the pseudogene TRBV3-2) and J usage is TRBJ2-7; D is undetermined. Germline V gene data show CDR1 as LGHDT and CDR2 as YNNKEL (reference sequence). The CDR3 has 15 amino acids. The V gene lost 2 bases and the J gene lost 2 bases, with 13 bases spanning the gap. The CDR3: CASSQISAGPYEQYF. The CDR3, as DNA: TGTGCCAGCAGCCAAATTAGTGCAGGCCCCTACGAGCAGTACTTC.

The rearrangement joins TRBV4-1 to TRBJ2-1; possibly TRBD2 for D (6 bases). CDR3 length: 13 residues. Germline CDR1 and CDR2: MGHRA and YSYEKL. V was trimmed by 0 bases and J by 12 bases, leaving 12 bases between them. DNA for the CDR3: TGCGCCAGCAGCCAAGACCGCCTGGGAGGGCAGTTCTTC. Amino acid sequence: CASSQDRLGGQFF.

The chain joins TRBV29-1 to TRBJ2-7, with 7 nucleotides matching TRBD2. CDR1 is SQVTM and CDR2 is ANQGSEA in the germline V gene. J lost 2 bases, V lost 4 bases, and 11 bases had no gene match. This CDR3 contains 15 residues. The CDR3 region is CSVGSKAGVTYEQYF. The CDR3, as DNA: TGCAGCGTTGGGTCTAAGGCGGGAGTCACCTACGAGCAGTACTTC.

The genes are TRBV2 and TRBJ2-1; 7 nucleotides agree with TRBD1. This CDR3 contains 15 residues. Trimming took 6 bases from V and 3 from J; bases not matched to a gene: 8. CDR1 is SNHLY, CDR2 FYNNEI, per germline. The CDR3 nucleotides read TGTGCCAGCAGGGGGGACAGACTCAGCTACAATGAGCAGTTCTTC. It specifies CASRGDRLSYNEQFF.

CDR3 region: CASSQWDRNYNEQFF. CDR3 in DNA: TGTGCCAGCAGCCAATGGGACAGGAACTACAATGAGCAGTTCTTC. V and J are TRBV3-1 (or the pseudogene TRBV3-2) and TRBJ2-1; the match to TRBD1 covers 8 bases. The CDR3 consists of 15 residues. The junction had 3 bases not matched to a gene; V was cut back by 2 bases and J by 3 bases. Germline CDR1 reads LGHDT; CDR2 reads YNNKEL (reference sequence).

The chain joins TRBV3-1 (or the pseudogene TRBV3-2) to TRBJ2-4; D unclear. With 2 bases removed from V and 0 bases from J, the gap between germline ends came to 17 bases. The germline V gene encodes CDR1 LGHDT and CDR2 YNNKEL (reference sequence). This CDR3 region has 18 residues. In DNA, the CDR3 is TGTGCCAGCAGCCAATTATACAGTCCCCAGAAAGCCAAAAACATTCAGTACTTC. Translated: CASSQLYSPQKAKNIQYF.

The V and J genes are TRBV18 and TRBJ2-1; D perhaps matches TRBD2 (6 bases). There are 15 residues in the CDR3. V was shortened by 5 bases and J by 5 bases, with 16 bases between the two germline ends. From germline, CDR1 is KGHSH and CDR2 LQKENI. The CDR3 DNA follows: TGTGCCAGCTCATCTACGGGACTTATCAACAATGAGCAGTTCTTC. It specifies CASSSTGLINNEQFF.

The sample holds one count of this clone. V gene TRBV3-1 (or the pseudogene TRBV3-2) combines with J gene TRBJ1-2; D call uncertain. The CDR3 sequence is 15 residues long. Germline CDR1 is LGHDT and CDR2 is YNNKEL (reference sequence). V gave up 1 base and J gave up 0 bases, with 9 bases separating them. CDR3 nucleotide sequence: TGTGCCAGCAGCCAAGGACTTCGCACTAACTATGGCTACACCTTC. Residues: CASSQGLRTNYGYTF.

The chain uses TRBV5-8 and TRBJ1-5, with D unclear. CDR1 and CDR2 from the germline V gene are SGHTS and YDEGEE. This CDR3 is 13 amino acids long. V lost 7 bases and J lost 9, with 17 bases in between. The CDR3 DNA is TGTGCCAGCCGTACCGGGATGACACTGCCCCAGCATTTT. Its protein product is CASRTGMTLPQHF. Supplemented by reference TRBV5-8 and TRBJ1-5, the full variable domain reads EAGVTQSPTHLIKTRGQQATLRCSPISGHTSVYWYQQALGLGLQFLLWYDEGEERNRGNFPPRFSGRQFPNYSSELNVNALELEDSALYLCASRTGMTLPQHFGDGTRLSIL.

The chain has TRBV2 and TRBJ2-3; D might be TRBD2 (6 bases). Trimming stripped 11 bases from V and 4 bases from J, with 22 bases between. The CDR3 spans 15 residues. Germline V gives CDR1 SNHLY, CDR2 FYNNEI. The CDR3 loop is CASSVGGVLADTQYF. The CDR3 DNA follows: TGTGCCTCTTCGGTGGGGGGTGTTTTGGCAGATACGCAGTATTTT.

This clone was picked up a small number of times. Here the CDR3 DNA reads TGTGCCAGCAGCCAAGTAGGAGGGAAAGACGCGGCGACACTCCATGGAAACACCATATATTTT. This codes for CASSQVGGKDAATLHGNTIYF. This chain uses TRBV14 with TRBJ1-3; no clear D gene. From germline, CDR1 is SGHDN and CDR2 FVKESK. V was pared by 1 base and J by 3 bases, with 28 bases between. The CDR3 runs 21 residues.

This rearrangement joins TRBV7-9 to TRBJ2-1; 9 bases fit TRBD1. This CDR3 spans 15 amino acids. Germline V CDR1 and CDR2: SEHNR, FQNEAQ (reference sequence). V shed 5 bases, J shed 6 bases, and the junction held 8 bases outside the gene matches. The CDR3, as DNA: TGTGCCAGCAGCGTTAGACAGGGGGGTCGCAATGAGCAGTTCTTC. Amino acids: CASSVRQGGRNEQFF.

This sequence joins TRBV5-1 and TRBJ2-7, with D possibly TRBD2 on 6 matching bases. The CDR3 loop spans 14 amino acids. CDR1 and CDR2 (germline): SGHRS, YFSETQ. The germline V and J ends were trimmed by 2 bases and 5 bases, with 14 bases remaining between them. The CDR3 sequence is CASSFGRIRDEQYF. Here the CDR3 DNA reads TGCGCCAGCAGCTTTGGGAGGATTAGGGACGAGCAGTACTTC.

The chain combines TRBV24-1 with TRBJ1-2; TRBD1 is a possible D gene (5 bases). Trimming cost V 3 bases and J 8 bases, with 24 bases left between them. In germline, CDR1 is KGHDR, CDR2 SFDVKD. CDR3 length: 17 amino acids. In DNA, the CDR3 is TGTGCCACCAGTGATAATAGGGAGGGGATAGGACTATGGGGCTACACCTTC. Amino acids: CATSDNREGIGLWGYTF.

The rearrangement links TRBV5-1 to TRBJ2-3; 11 nucleotides line up with TRBD2. CDR3 size: 15 residues. The V gene end was trimmed by 6 bases and the J gene end by 3 bases; junction bases not matched to a gene: 6. The germline CDR1 and CDR2 sequences are SGHRS and YFSETQ. The CDR3 here is CASNPGLAATDTQYF. In DNA form, the CDR3 reads TGCGCCAGCAATCCGGGACTAGCGGCAACAGATACGCAGTATTTT. The variable domain in full, with the rest retrieved from reference TRBV5-1 and TRBJ2-3, is KAGVTQTPRYLIKTRGQQVTLSCSPISGHRSVSWYQQTPGQGLQFLFEYFSETQRNKGNFPGRFSGRQFSNSRSEMNVSTLELGDSALYLCASNPGLAATDTQYFGPGTRLTVL.

Only a few counts were recorded for this clone. The V and J genes are TRBV9 and TRBJ1-2; possibly TRBD1 for D (5 bases). Germline V CDR1 and CDR2: SGDLS, YYNGEE. V was cut by 4 bases and J by 2 bases, with 12 bases left in between. This CDR3 region has 14 residues. Written as DNA, the CDR3 is TGTGCCAGCAGCAAGGGACTACTCAACTATGGCTACACCTTC. Protein product: CASSKGLLNYGYTF.

This clone was recorded once. The chain joins TRBV29-1 to TRBJ2-1; 8 bases align to TRBD2. V was pared by 8 bases and J by 7 bases, with 10 bases of the junction left unmatched. CDR3 length: 13 amino acids. Germline CDR1 is SQVTM and CDR2 is ANQGSEA. In DNA form, the CDR3 reads TGCAGCCCATCCGGACTAGCCGAAAATGAGCAGTTCTTC. Translation: CSPSGLAENEQFF.

This clone was counted once. The V gene is TRBV4-2, the J gene TRBJ2-7, with 9 bases lining up with TRBD1. The J segment lost 3 bases and the V segment lost 0 bases, leaving 9 bases of the junction unmatched. The germline V gene has CDR1 LGHNA and CDR2 YNFKEQ. CDR3 length: 17 amino acids. The CDR3 sequence is CASSQEEKGQGIYEQYF. The CDR3 DNA follows: TGTGCCAGCAGCCAAGAGGAAAAGGGACAGGGTATCTACGAGCAGTACTTC.

The V call is TRBV3-1 (or the pseudogene TRBV3-2), the J call TRBJ1-2; D unresolved. Germline V gene lookup returns CDR1 LGHDT and CDR2 YNNKEL (reference sequence). This CDR3 region has 12 residues. The V and J ends lost 1 base and 7 bases respectively, with 7 bases between them. CDR3 sequence (DNA): TGTGCCAGCAGCCAAGTTGGCGGTGGCTACACCTTC. Residues: CASSQVGGGYTF.

The chain employs TRBV7-8 and TRBJ1-2; D not resolved. The germline gives CDR1 SGHVS, CDR2 FQNEAQ. V gave up 5 bases and J gave up 1 base, with 17 bases separating them. The length of the CDR3 is 16 residues. The CDR3, as DNA: TGTGCCAGCAGCCTCTCGAGGCACATTGATAACTATGGCTACACCTTC. This sequence encodes CASSLSRHIDNYGYTF.

The chain couples TRBV5-4 to TRBJ1-3; possibly TRBD1 for D (5 bases). V lost 1 base, J lost 0 bases, and 11 bases lay in between. This CDR3 comprises 16 residues. Germline lookup yields CDR1 SGHNT and CDR2 YYREEE (reference sequence). This CDR3 reads CASSLWGGGSGNTIYF. As DNA, the CDR3 is TGTGCCAGCAGCTTGTGGGGGGGAGGCTCTGGAAACACCATATATTTT.

V is TRBV10-3 and J is TRBJ1-5; D not resolved. Trimming removed 5 bases from V and 0 bases from J, with 8 bases in between. The CDR3 totals 14 residues. Germline V gives CDR1 ENHRY, CDR2 SYGVKD. The CDR3: CAISITDSNQPQHF. CDR3 nucleotides: TGTGCCATCAGTATAACAGATAGCAATCAGCCCCAGCATTTT.

The chain joins TRBV18 to TRBJ2-7; tentative D call: TRBD1 (6 bases). Deletions cut 5 bases from V and 7 bases from J, with 15 bases between. CDR1 KGHSH and CDR2 LQKENI come from the germline V gene. This CDR3 spans 13 amino acids. The CDR3 region is CASSTSQGGEQYF. Written as DNA, the CDR3 is TGTGCCAGCTCAACCTCCCAAGGGGGAGAGCAGTACTTC.